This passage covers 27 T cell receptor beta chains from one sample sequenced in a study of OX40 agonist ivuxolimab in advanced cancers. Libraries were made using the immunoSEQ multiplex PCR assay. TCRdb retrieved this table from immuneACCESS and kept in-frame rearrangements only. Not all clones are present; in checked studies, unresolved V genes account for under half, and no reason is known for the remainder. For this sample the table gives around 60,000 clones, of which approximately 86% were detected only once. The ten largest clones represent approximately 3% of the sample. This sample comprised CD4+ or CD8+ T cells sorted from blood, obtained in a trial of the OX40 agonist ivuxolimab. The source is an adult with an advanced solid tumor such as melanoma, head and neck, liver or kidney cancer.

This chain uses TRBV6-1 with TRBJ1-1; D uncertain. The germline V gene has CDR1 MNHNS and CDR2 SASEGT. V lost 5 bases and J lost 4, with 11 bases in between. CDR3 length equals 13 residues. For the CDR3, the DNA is TGTGCCAGCAGTCCTACACGGAGCACTGAAGCTTTCTTT. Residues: CASSPTRSTEAFF.

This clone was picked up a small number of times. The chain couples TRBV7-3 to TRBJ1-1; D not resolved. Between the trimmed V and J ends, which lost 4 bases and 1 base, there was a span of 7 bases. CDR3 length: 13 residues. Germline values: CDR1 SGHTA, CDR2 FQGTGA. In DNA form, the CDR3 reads TGTGCCAGCAGCTCACAGTCGAACACTGAAGCTTTCTTT. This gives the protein CASSSQSNTEAFF.

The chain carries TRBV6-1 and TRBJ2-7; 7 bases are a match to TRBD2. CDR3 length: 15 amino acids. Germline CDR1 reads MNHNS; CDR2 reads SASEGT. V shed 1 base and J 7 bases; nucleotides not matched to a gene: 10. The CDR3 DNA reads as TGTGCCAGCAGTGAAGATGGGGGGGTTTTGTATGAGCAGTACTTC. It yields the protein CASSEDGGVLYEQYF.

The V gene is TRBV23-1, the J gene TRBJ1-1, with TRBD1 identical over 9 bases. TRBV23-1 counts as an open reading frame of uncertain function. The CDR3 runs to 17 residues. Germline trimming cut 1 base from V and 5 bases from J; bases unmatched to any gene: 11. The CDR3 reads CASSQLIRDRVSTEAFF. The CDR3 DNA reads TGCGCCAGCAGTCAATTAATCCGGGACAGGGTATCTACTGAAGCTTTCTTT.

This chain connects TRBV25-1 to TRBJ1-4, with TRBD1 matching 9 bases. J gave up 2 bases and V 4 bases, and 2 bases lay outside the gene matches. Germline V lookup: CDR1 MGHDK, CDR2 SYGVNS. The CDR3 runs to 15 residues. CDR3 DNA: TGTGCCAGCAGTGGACAGGGGGGTACTAATGAAAAACTGTTTTTT. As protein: CASSGQGGTNEKLFF.

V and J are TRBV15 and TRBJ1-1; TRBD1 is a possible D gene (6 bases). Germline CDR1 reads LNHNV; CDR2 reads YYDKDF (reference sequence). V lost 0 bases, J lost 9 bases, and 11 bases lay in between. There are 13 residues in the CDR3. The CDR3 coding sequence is TGTGCCACCAGCAGAGATATTCAGGGGAAAGCTTTCTTT. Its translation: CATSRDIQGKAFF. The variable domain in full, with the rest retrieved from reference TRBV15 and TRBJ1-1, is DAMVIQNPRYQVTQFGKPVTLSCSQTLNHNVMYWYQQKSSQAPKLLFHYYDKDFNNEADTPDNFQSRRPNTSFCFLDIRSPGLGDTAMYLCATSRDIQGKAFFGQGTRLTVV.

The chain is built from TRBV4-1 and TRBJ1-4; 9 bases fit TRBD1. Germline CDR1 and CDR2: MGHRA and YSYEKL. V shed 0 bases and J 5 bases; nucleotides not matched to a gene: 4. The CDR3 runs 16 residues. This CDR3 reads CASSQDPGQGNEKLFF. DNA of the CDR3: TGCGCCAGCAGCCAAGATCCGGGACAGGGAAATGAAAAACTGTTTTTT.

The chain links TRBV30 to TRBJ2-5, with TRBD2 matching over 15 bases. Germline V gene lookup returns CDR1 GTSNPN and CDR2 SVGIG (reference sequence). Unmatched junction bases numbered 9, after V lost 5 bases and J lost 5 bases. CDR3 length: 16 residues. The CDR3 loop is CAWGLAGGIIRETQYF. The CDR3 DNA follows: TGTGCCTGGGGACTAGCGGGAGGGATCATAAGGGAGACCCAGTACTTC.

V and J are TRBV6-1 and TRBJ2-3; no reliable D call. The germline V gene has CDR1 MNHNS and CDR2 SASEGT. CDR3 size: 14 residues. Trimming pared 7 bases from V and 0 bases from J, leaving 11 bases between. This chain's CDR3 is CASMVAGSTDTQYF. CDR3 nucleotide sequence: TGTGCCAGCATGGTGGCAGGTAGCACAGATACGCAGTATTTT.

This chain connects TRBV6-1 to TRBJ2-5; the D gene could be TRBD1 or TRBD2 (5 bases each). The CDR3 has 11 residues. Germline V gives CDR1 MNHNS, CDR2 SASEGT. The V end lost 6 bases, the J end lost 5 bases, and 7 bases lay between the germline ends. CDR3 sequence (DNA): TGTGCCAGCAGGGGGGTGGAGACCCAGTACTTC. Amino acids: CASRGVETQYF.

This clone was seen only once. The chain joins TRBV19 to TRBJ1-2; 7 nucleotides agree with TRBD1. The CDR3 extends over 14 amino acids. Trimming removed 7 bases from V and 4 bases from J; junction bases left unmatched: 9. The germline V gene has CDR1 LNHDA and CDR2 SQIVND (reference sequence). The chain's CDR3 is CASTKGGAGYGYTF. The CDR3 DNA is TGTGCCAGTACCAAAGGGGGCGCCGGCTATGGCTACACCTTC. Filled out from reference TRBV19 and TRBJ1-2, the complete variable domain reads DGGITQSPKYLFRKEGQNVTLSCEQNLNHDAMYWYRQDPGQGLRLIYYSQIVNDFQKGDIAEGYSVSREKKESFPLTVTSAQKNPTAFYLCASTKGGAGYGYTFGSGTRLTVV.

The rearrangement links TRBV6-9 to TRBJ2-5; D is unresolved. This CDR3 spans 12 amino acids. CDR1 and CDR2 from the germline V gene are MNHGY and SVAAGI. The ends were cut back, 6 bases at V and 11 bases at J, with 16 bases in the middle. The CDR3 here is CASSTDWDEQYF. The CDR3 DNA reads TGTGCCAGCAGCACCGATTGGGATGAGCAGTACTTC.

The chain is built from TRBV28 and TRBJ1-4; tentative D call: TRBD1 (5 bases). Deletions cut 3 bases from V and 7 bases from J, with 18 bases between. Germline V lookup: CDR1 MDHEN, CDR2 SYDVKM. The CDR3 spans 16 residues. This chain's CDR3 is CASSFITLPGSEKLFF. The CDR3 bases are TGTGCCAGCAGTTTTATAACGCTCCCAGGGAGTGAAAAACTGTTTTTT.

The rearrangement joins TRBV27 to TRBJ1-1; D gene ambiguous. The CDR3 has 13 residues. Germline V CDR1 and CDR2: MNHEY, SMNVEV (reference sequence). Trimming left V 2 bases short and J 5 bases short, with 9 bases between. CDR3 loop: CASSLNGDTEAFF. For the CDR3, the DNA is TGTGCCAGCAGTTTAAATGGGGATACTGAAGCTTTCTTT.

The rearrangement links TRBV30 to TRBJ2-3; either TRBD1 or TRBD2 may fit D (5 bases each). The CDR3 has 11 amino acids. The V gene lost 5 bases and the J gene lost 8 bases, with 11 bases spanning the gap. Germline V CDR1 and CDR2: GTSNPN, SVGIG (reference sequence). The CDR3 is CAWSGPLTQYF. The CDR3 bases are TGTGCCTGGTCGGGGCCCCTTACGCAGTATTTT.

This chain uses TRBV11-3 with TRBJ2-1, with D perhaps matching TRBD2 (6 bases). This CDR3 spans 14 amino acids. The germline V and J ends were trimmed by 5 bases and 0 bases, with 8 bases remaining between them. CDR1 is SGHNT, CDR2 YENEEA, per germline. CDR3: CASSRGSSYNEQFF. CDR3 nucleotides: TGTGCCAGCAGCCGGGGGAGCTCCTACAATGAGCAGTTCTTC.

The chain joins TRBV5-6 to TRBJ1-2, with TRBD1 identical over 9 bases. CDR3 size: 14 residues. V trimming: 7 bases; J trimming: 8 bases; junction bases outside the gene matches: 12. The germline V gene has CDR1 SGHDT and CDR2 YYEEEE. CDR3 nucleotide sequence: TGTGCCAGCGGCCCTACAGGGGGCGCGGGGGGCTACACCTTC. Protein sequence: CASGPTGGAGGYTF.

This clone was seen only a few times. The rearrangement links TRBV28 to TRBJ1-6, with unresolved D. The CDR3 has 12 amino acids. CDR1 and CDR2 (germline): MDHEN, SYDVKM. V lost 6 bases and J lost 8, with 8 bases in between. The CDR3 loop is CASRSGDSPLHF. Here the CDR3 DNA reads TGTGCCAGCAGGAGTGGAGATTCACCCCTCCACTTT.

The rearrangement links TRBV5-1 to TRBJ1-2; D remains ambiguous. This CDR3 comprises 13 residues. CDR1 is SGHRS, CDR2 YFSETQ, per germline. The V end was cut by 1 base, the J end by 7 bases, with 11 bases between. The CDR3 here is CASSLSGGGGYTF. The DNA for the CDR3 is TGCGCCAGCAGCTTGAGTGGAGGTGGTGGCTACACCTTC. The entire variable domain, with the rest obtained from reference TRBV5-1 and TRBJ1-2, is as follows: KAGVTQTPRYLIKTRGQQVTLSCSPISGHRSVSWYQQTPGQGLQFLFEYFSETQRNKGNFPGRFSGRQFSNSRSEMNVSTLELGDSALYLCASSLSGGGGYTFGSGTRLTVV.

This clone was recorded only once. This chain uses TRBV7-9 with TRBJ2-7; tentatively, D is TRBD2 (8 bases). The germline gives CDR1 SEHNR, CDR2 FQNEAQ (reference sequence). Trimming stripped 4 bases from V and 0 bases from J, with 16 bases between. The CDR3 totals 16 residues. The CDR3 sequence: CASSYGLAGGSYEQYF. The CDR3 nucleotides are TGTGCCAGCAGCTATGGACTAGCAGGGGGCTCCTACGAGCAGTACTTC.

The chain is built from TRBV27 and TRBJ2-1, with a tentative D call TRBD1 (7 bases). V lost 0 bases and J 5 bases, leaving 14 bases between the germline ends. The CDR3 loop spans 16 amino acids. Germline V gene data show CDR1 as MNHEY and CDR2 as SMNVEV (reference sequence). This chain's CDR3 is CASSLSAQGGHNEQFF. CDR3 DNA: TGTGCCAGCAGTTTATCGGCCCAGGGGGGCCACAATGAGCAGTTCTTC.

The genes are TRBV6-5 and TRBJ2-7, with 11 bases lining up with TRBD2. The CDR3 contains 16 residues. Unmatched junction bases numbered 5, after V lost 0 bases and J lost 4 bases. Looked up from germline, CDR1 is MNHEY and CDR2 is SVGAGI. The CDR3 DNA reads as TGTGCCAGCAGTTACTCGTCGGTAGCGGGAGGGTACGAGCAGTACTTC. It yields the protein CASSYSSVAGGYEQYF.

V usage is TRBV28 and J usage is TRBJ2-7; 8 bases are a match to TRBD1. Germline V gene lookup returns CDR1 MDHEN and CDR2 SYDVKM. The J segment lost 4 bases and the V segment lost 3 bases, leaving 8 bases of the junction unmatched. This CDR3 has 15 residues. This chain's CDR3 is CASSLLDRELYEQYF. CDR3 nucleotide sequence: TGTGCCAGCAGTTTGTTGGACAGGGAGCTATACGAGCAGTACTTC.

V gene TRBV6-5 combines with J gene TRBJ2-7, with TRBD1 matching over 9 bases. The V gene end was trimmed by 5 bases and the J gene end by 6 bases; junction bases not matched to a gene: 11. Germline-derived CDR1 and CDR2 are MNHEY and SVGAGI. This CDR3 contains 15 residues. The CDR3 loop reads CASSGAGTGYGEQYF. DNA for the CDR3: TGTGCCAGCAGTGGGGCCGGGACAGGGTACGGCGAGCAGTACTTC.

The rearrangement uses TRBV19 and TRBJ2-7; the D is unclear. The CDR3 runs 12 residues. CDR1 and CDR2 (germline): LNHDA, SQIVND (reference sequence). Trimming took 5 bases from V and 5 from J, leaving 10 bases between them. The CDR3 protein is CASSWGTHEQYF. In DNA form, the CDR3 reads TGTGCCAGTAGTTGGGGAACTCACGAGCAGTACTTC.

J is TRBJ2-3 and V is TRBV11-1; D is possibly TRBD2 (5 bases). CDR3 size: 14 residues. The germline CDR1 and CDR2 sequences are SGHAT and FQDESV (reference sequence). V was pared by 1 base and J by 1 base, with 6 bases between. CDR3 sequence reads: CASSLEGGTDTQYF. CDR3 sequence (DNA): TGTGCCAGCAGCTTAGAGGGAGGCACAGATACGCAGTATTTT.

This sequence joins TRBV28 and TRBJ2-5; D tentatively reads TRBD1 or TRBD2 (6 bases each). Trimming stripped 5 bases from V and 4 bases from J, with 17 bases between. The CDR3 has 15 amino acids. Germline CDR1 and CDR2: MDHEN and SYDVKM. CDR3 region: CASSAPGAGGETQYF. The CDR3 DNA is TGTGCCAGCAGTGCCCCGGGGGCCGGGGGAGAGACCCAGTACTTC. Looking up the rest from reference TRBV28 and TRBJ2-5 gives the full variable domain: DVKVTQSSRYLVKRTGEKVFLECVQDMDHENMFWYRQDPGLGLRLIYFSYDVKMKEKGDIPEGYSVSREKKERFSLILESASTNQTSMYLCASSAPGAGGETQYFGPGTRLLVL.